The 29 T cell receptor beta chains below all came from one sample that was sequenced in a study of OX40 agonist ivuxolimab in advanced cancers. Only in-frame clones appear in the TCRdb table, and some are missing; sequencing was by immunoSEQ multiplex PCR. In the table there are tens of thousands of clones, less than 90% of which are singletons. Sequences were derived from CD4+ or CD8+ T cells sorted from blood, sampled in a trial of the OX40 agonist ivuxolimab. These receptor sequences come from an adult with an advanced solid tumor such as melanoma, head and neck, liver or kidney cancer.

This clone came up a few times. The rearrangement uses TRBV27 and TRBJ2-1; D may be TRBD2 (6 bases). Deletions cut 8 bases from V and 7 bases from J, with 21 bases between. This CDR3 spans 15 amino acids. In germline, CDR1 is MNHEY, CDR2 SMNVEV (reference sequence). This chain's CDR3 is CASGAGTRGLNEQFF. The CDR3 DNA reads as TGTGCCAGCGGGGCCGGGACGCGGGGCCTGAATGAGCAGTTCTTC.

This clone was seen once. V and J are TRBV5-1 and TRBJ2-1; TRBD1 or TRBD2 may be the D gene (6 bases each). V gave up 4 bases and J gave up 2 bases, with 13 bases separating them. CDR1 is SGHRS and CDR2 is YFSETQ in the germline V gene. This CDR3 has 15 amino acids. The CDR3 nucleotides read TGCGCCAGCAGCATGGGTAGGGGGGCCTACAATGAGCAGTTCTTC. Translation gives CASSMGRGAYNEQFF. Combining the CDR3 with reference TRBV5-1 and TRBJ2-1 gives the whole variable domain KAGVTQTPRYLIKTRGQQVTLSCSPISGHRSVSWYQQTPGQGLQFLFEYFSETQRNKGNFPGRFSGRQFSNSRSEMNVSTLELGDSALYLCASSMGRGAYNEQFFGPGTRLTVL.

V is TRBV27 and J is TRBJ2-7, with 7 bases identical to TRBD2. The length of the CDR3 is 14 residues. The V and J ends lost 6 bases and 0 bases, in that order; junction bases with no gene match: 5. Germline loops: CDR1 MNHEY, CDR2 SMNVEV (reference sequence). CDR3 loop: CASSTSASSYEQYF. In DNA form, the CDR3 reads TGTGCCAGCAGCACTAGCGCGAGCTCCTACGAGCAGTACTTC.

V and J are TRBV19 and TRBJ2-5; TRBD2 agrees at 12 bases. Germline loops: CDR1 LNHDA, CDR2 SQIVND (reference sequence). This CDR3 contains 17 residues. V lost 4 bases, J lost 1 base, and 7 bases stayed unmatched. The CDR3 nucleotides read TGTGCCAGTAGTAAAGGACTAGCGGGGACCTTCCAAGAGACCCAGTACTTC. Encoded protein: CASSKGLAGTFQETQYF.

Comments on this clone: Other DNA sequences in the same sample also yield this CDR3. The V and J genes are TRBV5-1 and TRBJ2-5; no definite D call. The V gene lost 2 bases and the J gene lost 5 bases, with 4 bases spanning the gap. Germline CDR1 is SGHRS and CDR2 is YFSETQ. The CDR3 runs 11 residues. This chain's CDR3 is CASSLRETQYF. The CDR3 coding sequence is TGCGCCAGCAGCTTAAGGGAGACCCAGTACTTC. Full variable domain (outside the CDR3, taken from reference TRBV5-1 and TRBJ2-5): KAGVTQTPRYLIKTRGQQVTLSCSPISGHRSVSWYQQTPGQGLQFLFEYFSETQRNKGNFPGRFSGRQFSNSRSEMNVSTLELGDSALYLCASSLRETQYFGPGTRLLVL.

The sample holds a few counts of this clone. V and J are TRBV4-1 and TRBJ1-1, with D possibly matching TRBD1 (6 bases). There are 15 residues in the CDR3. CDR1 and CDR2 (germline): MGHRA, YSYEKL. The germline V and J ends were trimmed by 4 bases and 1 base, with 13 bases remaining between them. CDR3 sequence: CASSRWTAANTEAFF. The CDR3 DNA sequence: TGCGCCAGCAGCCGGTGGACAGCCGCGAACACTGAAGCTTTCTTT.

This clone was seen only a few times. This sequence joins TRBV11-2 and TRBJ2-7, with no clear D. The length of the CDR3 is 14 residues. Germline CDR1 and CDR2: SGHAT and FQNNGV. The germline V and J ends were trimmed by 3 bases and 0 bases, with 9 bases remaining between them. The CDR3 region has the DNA TGTGCCAGCAGCTTCCAGGTTGACTCCTACGAGCAGTACTTC. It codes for CASSFQVDSYEQYF.

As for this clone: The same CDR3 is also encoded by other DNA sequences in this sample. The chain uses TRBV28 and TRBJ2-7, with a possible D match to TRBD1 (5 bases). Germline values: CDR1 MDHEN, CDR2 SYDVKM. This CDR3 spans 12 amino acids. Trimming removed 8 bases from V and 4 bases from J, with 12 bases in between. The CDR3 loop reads CASSLGVYEQYF. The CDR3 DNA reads TGTGCCAGCTCATTAGGGGTTTACGAGCAGTACTTC.

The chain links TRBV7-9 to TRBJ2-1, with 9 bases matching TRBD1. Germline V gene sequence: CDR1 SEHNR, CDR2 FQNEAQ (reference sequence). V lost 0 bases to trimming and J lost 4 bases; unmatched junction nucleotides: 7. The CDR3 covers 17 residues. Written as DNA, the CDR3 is TGTGCCAGCAGCTTAGCGTTCGGGACAGGGTCGTACAATGAGCAGTTCTTC. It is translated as CASSLAFGTGSYNEQFF.

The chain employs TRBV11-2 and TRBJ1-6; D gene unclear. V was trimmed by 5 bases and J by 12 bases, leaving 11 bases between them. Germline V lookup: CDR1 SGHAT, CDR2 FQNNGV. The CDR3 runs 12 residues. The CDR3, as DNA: TGTGCCAGCAGCCCTCCGGAGGGACCCCTCCACTTT. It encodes CASSPPEGPLHF. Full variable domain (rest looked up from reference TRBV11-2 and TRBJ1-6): EAGVAQSPRYKIIEKRQSVAFWCNPISGHATLYWYQQILGQGPKLLIQFQNNGVVDDSQLPKDRFSAERLKGVDSTLKIQPAKLEDSAVYLCASSPPEGPLHFGNGTRLTVT.

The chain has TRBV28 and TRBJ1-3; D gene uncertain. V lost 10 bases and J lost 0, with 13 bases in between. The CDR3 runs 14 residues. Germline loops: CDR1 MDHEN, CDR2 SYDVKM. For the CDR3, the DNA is TGTGCCACCACAAGGGCCCCCTCTGGAAACACCATATATTTT. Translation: CATTRAPSGNTIYF.

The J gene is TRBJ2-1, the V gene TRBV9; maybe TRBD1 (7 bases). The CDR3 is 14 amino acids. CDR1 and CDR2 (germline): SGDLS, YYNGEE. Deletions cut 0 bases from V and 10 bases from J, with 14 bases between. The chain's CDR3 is CASSVDPGGGEQFF. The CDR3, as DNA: TGTGCCAGCAGCGTAGACCCTGGAGGGGGCGAGCAGTTCTTC.

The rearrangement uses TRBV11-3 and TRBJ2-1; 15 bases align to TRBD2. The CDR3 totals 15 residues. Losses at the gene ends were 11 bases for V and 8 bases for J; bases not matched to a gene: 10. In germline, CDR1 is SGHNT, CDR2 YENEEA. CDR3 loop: CARRTSGRVSDEQFF. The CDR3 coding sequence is TGTGCCCGACGGACTAGCGGGAGGGTCTCCGATGAGCAGTTCTTC.

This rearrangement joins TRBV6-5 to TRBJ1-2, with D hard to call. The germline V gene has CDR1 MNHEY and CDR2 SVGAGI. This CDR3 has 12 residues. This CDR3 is CGAADPNYGYTF. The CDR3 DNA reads TGTGGCGCAGCGGATCCAAACTATGGCTACACCTTC.

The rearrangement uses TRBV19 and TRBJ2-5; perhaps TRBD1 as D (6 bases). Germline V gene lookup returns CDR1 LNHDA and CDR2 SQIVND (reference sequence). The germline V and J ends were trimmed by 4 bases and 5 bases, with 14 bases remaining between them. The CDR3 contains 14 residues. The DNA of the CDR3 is TGTGCCAGTAGTACCACCTACAGGGTCGAGACCCAGTACTTC. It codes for CASSTTYRVETQYF. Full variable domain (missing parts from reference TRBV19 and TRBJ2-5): DGGITQSPKYLFRKEGQNVTLSCEQNLNHDAMYWYRQDPGQGLRLIYYSQIVNDFQKGDIAEGYSVSREKKESFPLTVTSAQKNPTAFYLCASSTTYRVETQYFGPGTRLLVL.

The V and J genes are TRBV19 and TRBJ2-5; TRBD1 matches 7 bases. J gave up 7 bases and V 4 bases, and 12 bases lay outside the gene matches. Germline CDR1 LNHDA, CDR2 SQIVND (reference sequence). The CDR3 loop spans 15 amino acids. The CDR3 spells CASSTHRDSKGTQYF. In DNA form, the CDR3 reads TGTGCCAGTAGTACCCACCGGGACAGCAAGGGGACCCAGTACTTC.

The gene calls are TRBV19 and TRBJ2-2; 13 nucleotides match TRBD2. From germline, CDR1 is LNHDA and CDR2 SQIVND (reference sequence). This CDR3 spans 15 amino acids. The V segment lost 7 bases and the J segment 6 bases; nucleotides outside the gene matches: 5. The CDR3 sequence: CASIRTSGSPGELFF. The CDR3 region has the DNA TGTGCCAGTATCCGGACTAGCGGGAGCCCCGGGGAGCTGTTTTTT.

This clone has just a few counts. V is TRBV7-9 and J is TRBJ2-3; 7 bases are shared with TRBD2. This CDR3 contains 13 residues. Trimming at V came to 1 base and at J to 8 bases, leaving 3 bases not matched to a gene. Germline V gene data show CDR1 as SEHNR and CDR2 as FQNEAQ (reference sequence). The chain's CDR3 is CASSLGREGTQYF. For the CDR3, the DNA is TGTGCCAGCAGCTTAGGGAGGGAGGGTACGCAGTATTTT.

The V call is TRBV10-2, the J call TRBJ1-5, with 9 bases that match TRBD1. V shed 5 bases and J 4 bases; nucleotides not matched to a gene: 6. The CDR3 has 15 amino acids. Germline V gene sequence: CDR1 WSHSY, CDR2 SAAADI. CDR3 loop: CASSSGTGFNQPQHF. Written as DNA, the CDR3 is TGCGCCAGCAGTTCCGGGACAGGGTTTAATCAGCCCCAGCATTTT.

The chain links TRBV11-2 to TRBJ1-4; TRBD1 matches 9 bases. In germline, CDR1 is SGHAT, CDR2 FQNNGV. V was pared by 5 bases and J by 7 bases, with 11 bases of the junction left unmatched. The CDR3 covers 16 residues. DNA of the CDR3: TGTGCCAGCAGCCCTTCCGGGTACAGGGGGCCTGAAAAACTGTTTTTT. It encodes CASSPSGYRGPEKLFF.

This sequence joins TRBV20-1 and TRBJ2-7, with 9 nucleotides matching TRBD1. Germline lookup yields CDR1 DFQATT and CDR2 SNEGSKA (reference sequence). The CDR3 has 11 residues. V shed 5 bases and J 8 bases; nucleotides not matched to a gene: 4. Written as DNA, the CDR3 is TGCAGTGCTCTTACAGGGGGCAAGCAGTACTTC. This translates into CSALTGGKQYF.

This CDR3 reads CASSDGTGASREQYF. As DNA, the CDR3 is TGTGCCAGCAGTGACGGGACAGGGGCTTCGCGGGAGCAGTACTTC. The rearrangement joins TRBV28 to TRBJ2-7; TRBD1 aligns across 10 bases. V shed 5 bases, J shed 7 bases, and the junction held 11 bases outside the gene matches. Germline CDR1 MDHEN, CDR2 SYDVKM. The CDR3 spans 15 residues.

This CDR3 is CASSFLSLAGGKYEQYF. The CDR3, as DNA: TGTGCCAGCAGTTTCTTGTCCCTAGCGGGAGGAAAGTACGAGCAGTACTTC. The chain is built from TRBV28 and TRBJ2-7; TRBD2 agrees at 11 bases. Germline CDR1 MDHEN, CDR2 SYDVKM. This CDR3 contains 17 residues. V dropped 3 bases and J dropped 4; count of bases not matched to a gene: 11.

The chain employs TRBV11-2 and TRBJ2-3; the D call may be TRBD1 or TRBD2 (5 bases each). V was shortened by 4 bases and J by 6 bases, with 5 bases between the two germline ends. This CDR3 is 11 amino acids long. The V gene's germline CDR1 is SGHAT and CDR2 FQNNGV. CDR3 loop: CASSWGDTQYF. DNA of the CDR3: TGTGCCAGCAGCTGGGGGGATACGCAGTATTTT. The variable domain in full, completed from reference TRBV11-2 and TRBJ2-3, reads EAGVAQSPRYKIIEKRQSVAFWCNPISGHATLYWYQQILGQGPKLLIQFQNNGVVDDSQLPKDRFSAERLKGVDSTLKIQPAKLEDSAVYLCASSWGDTQYFGPGTRLTVL.

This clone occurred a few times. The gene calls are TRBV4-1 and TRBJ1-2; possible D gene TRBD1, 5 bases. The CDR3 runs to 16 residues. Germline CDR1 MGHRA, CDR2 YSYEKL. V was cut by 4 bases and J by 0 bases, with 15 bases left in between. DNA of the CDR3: TGCGCCAGCAGCCCATGGGCGGGGACCTCTAACTATGGCTACACCTTC. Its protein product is CASSPWAGTSNYGYTF.

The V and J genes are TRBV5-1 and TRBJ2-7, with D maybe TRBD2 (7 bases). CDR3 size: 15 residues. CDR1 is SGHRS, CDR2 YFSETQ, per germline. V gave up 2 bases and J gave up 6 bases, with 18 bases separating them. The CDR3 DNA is TGCGCCAGCAGCTTTATGCCGGGACTACAGGGCGAGCAGTACTTC. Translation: CASSFMPGLQGEQYF. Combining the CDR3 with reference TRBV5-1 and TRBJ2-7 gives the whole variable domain KAGVTQTPRYLIKTRGQQVTLSCSPISGHRSVSWYQQTPGQGLQFLFEYFSETQRNKGNFPGRFSGRQFSNSRSEMNVSTLELGDSALYLCASSFMPGLQGEQYFGPGTRLTVT.

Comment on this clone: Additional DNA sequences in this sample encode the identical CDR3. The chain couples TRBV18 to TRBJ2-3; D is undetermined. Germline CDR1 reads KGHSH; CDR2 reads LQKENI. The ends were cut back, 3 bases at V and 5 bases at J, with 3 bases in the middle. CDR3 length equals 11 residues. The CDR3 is CASSPQDTQYF. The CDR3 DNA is TGTGCCAGCTCACCCCAAGATACGCAGTATTTT.

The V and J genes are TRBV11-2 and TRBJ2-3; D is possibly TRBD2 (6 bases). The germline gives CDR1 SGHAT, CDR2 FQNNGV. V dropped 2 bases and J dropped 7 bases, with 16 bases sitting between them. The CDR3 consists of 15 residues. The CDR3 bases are TGTGCCAGCAGCTTACCCCGGACTACCGGGCATACGCAGTATTTT. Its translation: CASSLPRTTGHTQYF.

CDR3: CASRSTSGRGSLYEQYF. CDR3 bases: TGTGCCAGCAGATCGACTAGCGGGAGGGGGAGCTTGTACGAGCAGTACTTC. The V gene is TRBV2, the J gene TRBJ2-7; 14 bases line up with TRBD2. The CDR3 runs to 17 residues. Looked up from germline, CDR1 is SNHLY and CDR2 is FYNNEI. The V gene end was trimmed by 6 bases and the J gene end by 4 bases; junction bases not matched to a gene: 11.